This T cell receptor (beta chain) was recovered during a study of OX40 agonist ivuxolimab in advanced cancers. Background on the study: Antecedent anti-PD-1, anti-PD-L1 or anti-CTLA-4 therapy was permissible, with approximately 44% having received some.

Assay used: immunoSEQ multiplex PCR; TCRdb lists only in-frame clones, some missing. The sample lists approximately 20,000 clones; 75% to 90% were seen once. The CDR3 has 16 residues. Germline lookup yields CDR1 LNHDA and CDR2 SQIVND (reference sequence). The V end lost 4 bases, the J end lost 0 bases, and 16 bases lay between the germline ends. Study-wide results and limits: At 0.1-3.0 mg/kg, partial responders had clonal expansion among the lowest observed.

About this clone itself: Antigen specificity is unknown.

Here the sequenced sample was CD4+ or CD8+ T cells sorted from blood, taken in a trial of the OX40 agonist ivuxolimab. This chain uses TRBV19 with TRBJ2-7, with D maybe TRBD1 (6 bases). The sequence came from an adult with an advanced solid tumor such as melanoma, head and neck, liver or kidney cancer. For the CDR3, the DNA is TGTGCCAGTAGTAAGCGGCCGGACAGAAGCTCCTACGAGCAGTACTTC. As protein: CASSKRPDRSSYEQYF.